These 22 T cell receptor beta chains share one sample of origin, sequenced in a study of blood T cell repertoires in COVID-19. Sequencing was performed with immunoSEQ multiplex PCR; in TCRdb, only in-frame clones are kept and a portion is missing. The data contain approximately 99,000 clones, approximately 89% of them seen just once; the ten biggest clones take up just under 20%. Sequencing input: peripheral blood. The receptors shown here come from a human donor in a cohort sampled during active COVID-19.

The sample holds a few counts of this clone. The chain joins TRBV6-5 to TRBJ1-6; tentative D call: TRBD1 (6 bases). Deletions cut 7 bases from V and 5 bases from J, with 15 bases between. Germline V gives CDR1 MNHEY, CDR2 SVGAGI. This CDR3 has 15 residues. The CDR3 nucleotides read TGTGCCAGCAACGACTTTGGACAGAATAATTCACCCCTCCACTTT. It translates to CASNDFGQNNSPLHF.

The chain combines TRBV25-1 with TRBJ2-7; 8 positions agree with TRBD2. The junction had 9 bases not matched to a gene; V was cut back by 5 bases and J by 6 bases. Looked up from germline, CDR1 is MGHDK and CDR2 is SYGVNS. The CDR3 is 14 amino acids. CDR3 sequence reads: CASSLPGGPLEQYF. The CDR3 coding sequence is TGTGCCAGCAGTCTCCCGGGGGGGCCGCTCGAGCAGTACTTC.

The CDR3 reads CASSLEVAGVGETQYF. The CDR3 DNA is TGCGCCAGCAGCTTGGAAGTAGCGGGAGTAGGAGAGACCCAGTACTTC. The chain links TRBV5-1 to TRBJ2-5; 9 nucleotides align to TRBD2. CDR1 SGHRS and CDR2 YFSETQ come from the germline V gene. CDR3 length: 16 residues. V gave up 0 bases and J gave up 4 bases; unmatched junction bases: 7.

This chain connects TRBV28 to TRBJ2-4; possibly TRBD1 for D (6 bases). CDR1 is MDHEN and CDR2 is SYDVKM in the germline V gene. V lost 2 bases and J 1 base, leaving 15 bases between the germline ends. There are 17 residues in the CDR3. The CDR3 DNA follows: TGTGCCAGCAGTTTAGACACAGGGACGTCGGCCAAAAACATTCAGTACTTC. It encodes CASSLDTGTSAKNIQYF.

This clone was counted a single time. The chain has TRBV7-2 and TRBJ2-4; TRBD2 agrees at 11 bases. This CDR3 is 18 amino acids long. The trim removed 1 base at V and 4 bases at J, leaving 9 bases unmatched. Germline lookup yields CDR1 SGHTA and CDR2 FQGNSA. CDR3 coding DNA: TGTGCCAGCAGCTTAGGCCCCACTAGCGGGAGAGGTAAAAACATTCAGTACTTC. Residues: CASSLGPTSGRGKNIQYF.

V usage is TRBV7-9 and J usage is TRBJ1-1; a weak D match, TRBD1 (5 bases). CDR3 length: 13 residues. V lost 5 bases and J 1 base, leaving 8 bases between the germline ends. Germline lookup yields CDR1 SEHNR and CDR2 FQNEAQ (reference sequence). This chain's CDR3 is CASSLDTNTEAFF. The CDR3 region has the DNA TGTGCCAGCAGCCTGGACACGAACACTGAAGCTTTCTTT.

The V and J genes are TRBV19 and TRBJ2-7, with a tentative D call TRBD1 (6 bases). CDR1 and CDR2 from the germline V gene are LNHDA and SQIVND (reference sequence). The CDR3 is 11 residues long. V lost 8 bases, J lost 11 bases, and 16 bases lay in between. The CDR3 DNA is TGTGCCAGTTCGAGTCGACAGGAGAAGTACTTC. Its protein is CASSSRQEKYF.

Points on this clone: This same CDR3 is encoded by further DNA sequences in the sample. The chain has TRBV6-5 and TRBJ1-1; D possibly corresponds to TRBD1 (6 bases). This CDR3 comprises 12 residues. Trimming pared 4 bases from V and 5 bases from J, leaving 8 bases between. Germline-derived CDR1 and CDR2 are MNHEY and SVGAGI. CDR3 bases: TGTGCCAGCAGTTTACAGGGAACTGAAGCTTTCTTT. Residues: CASSLQGTEAFF.

Here the CDR3 DNA reads TGTGCCAGTGTCCGGGACACCCTACCGAATGAGCAGTACTTC. This sequence encodes CASVRDTLPNEQYF. This sequence joins TRBV2 and TRBJ2-7, with D possibly TRBD1 on 6 matching bases. V was cut by 9 bases and J by 7 bases, with 22 bases left in between. From germline, CDR1 is SNHLY and CDR2 FYNNEI. CDR3 length: 14 amino acids.

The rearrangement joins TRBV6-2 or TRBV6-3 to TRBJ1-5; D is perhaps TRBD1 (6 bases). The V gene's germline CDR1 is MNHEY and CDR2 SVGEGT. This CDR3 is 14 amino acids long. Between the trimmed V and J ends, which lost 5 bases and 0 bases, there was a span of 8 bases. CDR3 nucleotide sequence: TGTGCCAGCAGTGGGACATTTAGCAATCAGCCCCAGCATTTT. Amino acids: CASSGTFSNQPQHF.

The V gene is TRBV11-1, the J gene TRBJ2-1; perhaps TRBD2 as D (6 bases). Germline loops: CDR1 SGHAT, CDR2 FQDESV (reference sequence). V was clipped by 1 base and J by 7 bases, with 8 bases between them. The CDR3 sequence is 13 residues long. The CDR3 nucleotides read TGTGCCAGCAGCTTAGAAAGCGGGAATGAGCAGTTCTTC. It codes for CASSLESGNEQFF.

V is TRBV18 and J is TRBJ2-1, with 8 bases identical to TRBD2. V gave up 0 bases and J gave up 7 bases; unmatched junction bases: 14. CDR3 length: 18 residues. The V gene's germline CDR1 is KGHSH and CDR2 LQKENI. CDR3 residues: CASSPPNLNSGSWNEQFF. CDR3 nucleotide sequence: TGTGCCAGCTCACCACCGAATCTAAACAGCGGGAGTTGGAATGAGCAGTTCTTC. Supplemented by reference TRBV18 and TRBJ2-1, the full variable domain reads NAGVMQNPRHLVRRRGQEARLRCSPMKGHSHVYWYRQLPEEGLKFMVYLQKENIIDESGMPKERFSAEFPKEGPSILRIQQVVRGDSAAYFCASSPPNLNSGSWNEQFFGPGTRLTVL.

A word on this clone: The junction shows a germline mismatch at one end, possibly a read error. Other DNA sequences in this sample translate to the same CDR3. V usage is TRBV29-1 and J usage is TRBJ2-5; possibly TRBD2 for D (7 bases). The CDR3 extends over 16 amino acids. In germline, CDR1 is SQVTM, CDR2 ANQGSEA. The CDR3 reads CSVEDSMRGLQETQYF. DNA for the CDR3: TGCAGCGTTGAAGACTCCATGCGGGGGCTCCAAGAGACCCAATACTTC.

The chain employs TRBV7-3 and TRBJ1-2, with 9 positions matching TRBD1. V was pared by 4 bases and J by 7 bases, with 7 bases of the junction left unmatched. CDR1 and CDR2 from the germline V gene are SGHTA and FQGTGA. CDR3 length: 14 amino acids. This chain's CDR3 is CASSYAGTGSGYTF. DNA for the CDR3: TGTGCCAGCAGCTACGCCGGGACAGGGTCTGGCTACACCTTC.

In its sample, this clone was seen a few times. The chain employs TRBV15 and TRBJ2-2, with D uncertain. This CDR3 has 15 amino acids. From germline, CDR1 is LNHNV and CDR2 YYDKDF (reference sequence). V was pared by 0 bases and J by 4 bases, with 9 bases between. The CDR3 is CATSRDARSTGELFF. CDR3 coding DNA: TGTGCCACCAGCAGAGATGCCAGAAGCACCGGGGAGCTGTTTTTT.

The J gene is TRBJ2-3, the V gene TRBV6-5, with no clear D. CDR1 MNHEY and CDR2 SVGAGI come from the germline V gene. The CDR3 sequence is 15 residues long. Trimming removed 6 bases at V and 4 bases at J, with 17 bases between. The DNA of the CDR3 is TGTGCCAGCAGCATGTGGGCAGATTCTGCAGATACGCAGTATTTT. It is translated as CASSMWADSADTQYF.

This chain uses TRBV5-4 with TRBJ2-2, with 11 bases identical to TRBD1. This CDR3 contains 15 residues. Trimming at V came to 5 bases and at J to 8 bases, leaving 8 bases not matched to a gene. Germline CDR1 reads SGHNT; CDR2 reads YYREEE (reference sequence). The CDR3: CASRGRTGGSGELFF. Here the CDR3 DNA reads TGTGCCAGCAGGGGTCGGACAGGGGGCTCGGGGGAGCTGTTTTTT.

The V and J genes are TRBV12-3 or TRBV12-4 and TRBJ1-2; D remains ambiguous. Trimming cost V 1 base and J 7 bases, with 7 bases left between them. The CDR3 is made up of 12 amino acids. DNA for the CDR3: TGTGCCAGCAGTTTAGGCTTCGGTGGCTACACCTTC. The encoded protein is CASSLGFGGYTF.

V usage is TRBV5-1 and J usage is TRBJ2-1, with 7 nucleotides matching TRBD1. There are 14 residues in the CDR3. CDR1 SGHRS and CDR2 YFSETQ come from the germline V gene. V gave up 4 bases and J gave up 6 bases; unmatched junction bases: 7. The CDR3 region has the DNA TGCGCCAGCAGCGGGGGACAGAACTTCAATGAGCAGTTCTTC. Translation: CASSGGQNFNEQFF.

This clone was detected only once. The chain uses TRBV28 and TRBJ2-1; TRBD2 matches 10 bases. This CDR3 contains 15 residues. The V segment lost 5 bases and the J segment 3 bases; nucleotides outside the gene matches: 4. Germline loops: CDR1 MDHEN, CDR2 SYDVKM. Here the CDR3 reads CASSQTSGVYNEQFF. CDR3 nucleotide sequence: TGTGCCAGCAGTCAAACTAGCGGGGTCTACAATGAGCAGTTCTTC.

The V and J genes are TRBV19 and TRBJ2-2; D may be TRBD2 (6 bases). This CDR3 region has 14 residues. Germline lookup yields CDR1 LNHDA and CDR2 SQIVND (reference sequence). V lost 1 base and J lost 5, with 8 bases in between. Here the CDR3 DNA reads TGTGCCAGTAGTATAGGAGGAGGGACCGGGGAGCTGTTTTTT. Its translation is CASSIGGGTGELFF.

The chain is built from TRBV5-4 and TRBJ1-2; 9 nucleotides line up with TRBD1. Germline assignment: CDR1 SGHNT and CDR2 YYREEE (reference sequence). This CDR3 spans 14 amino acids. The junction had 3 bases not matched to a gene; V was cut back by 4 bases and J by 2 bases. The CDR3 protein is CASSLTGGNYGYTF. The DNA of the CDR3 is TGTGCCAGCAGCCTGACAGGGGGGAACTATGGCTACACCTTC.